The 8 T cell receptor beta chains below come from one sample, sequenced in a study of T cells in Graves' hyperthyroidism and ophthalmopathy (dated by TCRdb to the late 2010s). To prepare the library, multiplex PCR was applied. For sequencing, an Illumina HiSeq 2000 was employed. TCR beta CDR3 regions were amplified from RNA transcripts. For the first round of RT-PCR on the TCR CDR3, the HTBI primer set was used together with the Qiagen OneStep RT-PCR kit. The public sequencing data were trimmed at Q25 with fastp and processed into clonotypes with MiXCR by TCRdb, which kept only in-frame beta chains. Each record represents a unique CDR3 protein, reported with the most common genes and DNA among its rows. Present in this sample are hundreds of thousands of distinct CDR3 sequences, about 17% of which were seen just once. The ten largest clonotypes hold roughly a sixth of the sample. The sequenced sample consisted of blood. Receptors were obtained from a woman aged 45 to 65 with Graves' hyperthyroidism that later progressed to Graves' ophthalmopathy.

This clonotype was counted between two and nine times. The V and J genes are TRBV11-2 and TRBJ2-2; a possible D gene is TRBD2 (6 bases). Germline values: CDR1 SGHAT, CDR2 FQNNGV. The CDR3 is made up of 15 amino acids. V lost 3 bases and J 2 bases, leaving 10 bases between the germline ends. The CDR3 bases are TGTGCCAGCAGCTTTTGGCGGGGAAACACCGGGGAGCTGTTTTTT. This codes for CASSFWRGNTGELFF.

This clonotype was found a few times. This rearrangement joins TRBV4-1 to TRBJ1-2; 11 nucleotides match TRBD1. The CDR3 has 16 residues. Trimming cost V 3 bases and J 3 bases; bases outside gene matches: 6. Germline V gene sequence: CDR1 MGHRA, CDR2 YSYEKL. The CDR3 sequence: CASSQADRGLYYGYTF. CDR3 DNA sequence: TGCGCCAGCAGCCAGGCGGACAGGGGGCTATACTATGGCTACACCTTC.

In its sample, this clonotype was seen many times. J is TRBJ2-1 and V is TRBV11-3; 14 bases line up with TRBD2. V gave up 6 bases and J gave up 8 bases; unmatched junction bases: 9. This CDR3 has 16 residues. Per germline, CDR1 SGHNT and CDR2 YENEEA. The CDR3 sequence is CASSPGTSGGVYEQFF. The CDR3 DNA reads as TGTGCCAGCAGTCCCGGGACTAGCGGGGGTGTGTATGAGCAGTTCTTC.

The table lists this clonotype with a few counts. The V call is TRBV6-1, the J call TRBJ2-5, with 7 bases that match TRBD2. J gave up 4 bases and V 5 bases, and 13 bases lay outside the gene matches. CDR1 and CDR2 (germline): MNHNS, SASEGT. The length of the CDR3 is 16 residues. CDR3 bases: TGTGCCAGCAGTTATCGGCCTGGGGGGGGGGGAGAGACCCAGTACTTC. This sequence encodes CASSYRPGGGGETQYF.

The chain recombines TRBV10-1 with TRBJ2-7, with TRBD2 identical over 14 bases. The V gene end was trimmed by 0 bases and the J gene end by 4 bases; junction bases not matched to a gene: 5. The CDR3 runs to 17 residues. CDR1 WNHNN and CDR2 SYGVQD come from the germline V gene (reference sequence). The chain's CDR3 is CASSESKTSGGGYEQYF. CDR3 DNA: TGCGCCAGCAGTGAGTCGAAGACTAGCGGGGGGGGTTACGAGCAGTACTTC.

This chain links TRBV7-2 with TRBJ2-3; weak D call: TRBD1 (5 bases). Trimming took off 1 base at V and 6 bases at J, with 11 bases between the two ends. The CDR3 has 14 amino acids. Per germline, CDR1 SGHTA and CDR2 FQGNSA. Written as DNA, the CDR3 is TGTGCCAGCAGCTTAGGACAGTGGAGCGATACGCAGTATTTT. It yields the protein CASSLGQWSDTQYF. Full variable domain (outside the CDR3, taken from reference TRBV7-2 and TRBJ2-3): GAGVSQSPSNKVTEKGKDVELRCDPISGHTALYWYRQSLGQGLEFLIYFQGNSAPDKSGLPSDRFSAERTGGSVSTLTIQRTQQEDSAVYLCASSLGQWSDTQYFGPGTRLTVL.

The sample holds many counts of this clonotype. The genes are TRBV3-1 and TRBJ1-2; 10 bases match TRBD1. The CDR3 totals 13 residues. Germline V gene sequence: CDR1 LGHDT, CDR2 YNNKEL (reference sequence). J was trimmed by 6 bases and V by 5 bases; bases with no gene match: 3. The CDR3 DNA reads TGTGCCAGCAGCTACGGGACAGGGGATGGCTACACCTTC. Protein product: CASSYGTGDGYTF. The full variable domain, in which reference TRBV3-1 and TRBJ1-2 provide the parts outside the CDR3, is DTAVSQTPKYLVTQMGNDKSIKCEQNLGHDTMYWYKQDSKKFLKIMFSYNNKELIINETVPNRFSPKSPDKAHLNLHINSLELGDSAVYFCASSYGTGDGYTFGSGTRLTVV.

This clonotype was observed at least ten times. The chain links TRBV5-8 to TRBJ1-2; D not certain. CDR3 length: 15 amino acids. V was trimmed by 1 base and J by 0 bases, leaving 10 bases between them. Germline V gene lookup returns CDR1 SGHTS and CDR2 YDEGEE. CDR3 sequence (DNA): TGTGCCAGCAGCTTGTGGTCACAGCCTAACTATGGCTACACCTTC. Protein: CASSLWSQPNYGYTF.